The rows below give T cell receptor beta chains drawn from one sample of a study of shared clonotypes between healthy human individuals. TCRdb's table, derived via immunoSEQ multiplex PCR, lists solely in-frame clones and lacks some. The sample carries fewer than 500,000 clones, 75% to 80% recorded once. Material for sequencing was PBMCs. These receptors all stem from a middle-aged woman in good health. Some clones in this sample may be carry-over from other donors' samples. The CDR3 runs from the conserved cysteine through the conserved F or W. A D gene is named only where the DNA matches it firmly. Clone size is given for some rows only: seen once, a few or many times, or a class if the clone is expanded.

V gene,J gene,D gene,clone size,CDR3 DNA,CDR3 protein
TRBV29-1,TRBJ2-3,-,-,TGCAGCGTTGGAGGGGGAGGGCATGCTAGCACAGATACGCAGTATTTT,CSVGGGGHASTDTQYF
TRBV5-4,TRBJ2-5,TRBD2,few,TGTGCCAGCAGCCCGGGGGGGCTTCAAGAGACCCAGTACTTC,CASSPGGLQETQYF
TRBV7-9,TRBJ2-7,TRBD2,-,TGTGCCAGCAGCCCCGGGACTAGCGGGAGCTCGAGGAACGAGCAGTACTTC,CASSPGTSGSSRNEQYF
TRBV5-8,TRBJ2-2,-,-,TGTGCCAGCAGCAACGCGCGGGTCGTCAGAAACACCGGGGAGCTGTTTTTT,CASSNARVVRNTGELFF
TRBV7-9,TRBJ1-3,-,-,TGTGCCAGCAGCCCCGTGGGGGTGTCTGGAAACACCATATATTTT,CASSPVGVSGNTIYF
TRBV7-9,TRBJ1-2,-,-,TGTGCCAGCAGCTTACGGGACTCACGATGGCATGGCTACACCTTC,CASSLRDSRWHGYTF
TRBV14,TRBJ2-1,-,-,TGTGCCAGTACCCCGAGCAGCTCCTACAATGAGCAGTTCTTC,CASTPSSSYNEQFF
TRBV14,TRBJ2-2,TRBD2,-,TGTGCCAGCAGCCGAGGGACTAGCGGGAGTACAGGGGAGCTGTTTTTT,CASSRGTSGSTGELFF
TRBV30,TRBJ2-2,-,-,TGTGCCTGGAGTTGGGGGATGGCCGGGGAGCTGTTTTTT,CAWSWGMAGELFF
TRBV11-2,TRBJ2-7,-,-,TGTGCCAGCAAGGCCCACGAGCAGTACTTC,CASKAHEQYF
TRBV28,TRBJ2-5,-,-,TGTGCCAGCAGTTCATACAGGGGGGGAGCGGAGACCCAGTACTTC,CASSSYRGGAETQYF
TRBV6-1,TRBJ1-1,-,few,TGTGCCAGCAGTGTTGGAGAGAACACTGAAGCTTTCTTT,CASSVGENTEAFF
TRBV28,TRBJ1-4,-,few,TGTGCCAGCAGCCCGTTTGTGAGGGCTGTTGAAAAACTGTTTTTT,CASSPFVRAVEKLFF
TRBV10-3,TRBJ2-5,TRBD1,few,TGTGCCATCAGTGGGGGGACAGGGTACCCACAAGAGACCCAGTACTTC,CAISGGTGYPQETQYF
TRBV6-6,TRBJ2-7,TRBD1,-,TGTGCCAGCAGCATCAGGACAGGGGGGCGCTACGAGCAGTACTTC,CASSIRTGGRYEQYF
TRBV5-4,TRBJ2-7,TRBD2,-,TGTGCCAGCAGCTCGCTAGCGGGAGGCACCTACGAGCAGTACTTC,CASSSLAGGTYEQYF
TRBV7-2,TRBJ2-7,-,-,TGTGCCAGCAGCTCCACCCCCTCGTTGGCAGCGGACGAGCAGTACTTC,CASSSTPSLAADEQYF